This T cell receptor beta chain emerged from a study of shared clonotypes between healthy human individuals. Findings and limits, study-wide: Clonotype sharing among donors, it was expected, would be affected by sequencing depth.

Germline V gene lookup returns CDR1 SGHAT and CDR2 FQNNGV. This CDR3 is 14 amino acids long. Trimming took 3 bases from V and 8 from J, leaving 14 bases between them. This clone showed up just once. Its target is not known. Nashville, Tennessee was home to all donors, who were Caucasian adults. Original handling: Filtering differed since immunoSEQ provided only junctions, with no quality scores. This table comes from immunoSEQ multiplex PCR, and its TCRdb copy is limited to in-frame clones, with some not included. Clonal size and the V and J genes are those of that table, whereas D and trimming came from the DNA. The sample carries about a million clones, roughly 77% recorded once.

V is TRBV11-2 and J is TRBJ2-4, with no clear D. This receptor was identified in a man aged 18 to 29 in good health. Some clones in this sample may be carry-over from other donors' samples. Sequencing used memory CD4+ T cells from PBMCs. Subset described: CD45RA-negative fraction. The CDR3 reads CASSFSNLVDIQYF. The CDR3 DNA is TGTGCCAGCAGCTTTAGTAATCTGGTAGACATTCAGTACTTC.